The entry below describes one T cell receptor (beta chain). Its antigen is undetermined. MiXCR, run by TCRdb on the RT-PCR reads, gives a single entry per CDR3 protein. In the table there are 650,000 to 800,000 distinct CDR3 sequences, about a fifth of which are singletons. The data belong to a study of response to subunit inactivated influenza vaccine. Findings and limits, study-wide: There was a suggestion from the authors that each seasonal influenza vaccination recruits few new T cells.

The germline V gene encodes CDR1 SGHAT and CDR2 FQNNGV. V lost 2 bases to trimming and J lost 0 bases, with 18 bases between them. This CDR3 comprises 18 residues. The V gene is TRBV11-2, the J gene TRBJ2-3; maybe TRBD2 (5 bases). The receptor comes from a man in his forties or fifties who received an inactivated influenza vaccine. The sample here was PBMCs from blood, taken roughly 5 days after vaccination. CDR3 region: CASSLTLRGSISTDTQYF. The CDR3 bases are TGTGCCAGCAGCTTAACATTGCGAGGGAGTATCAGCACAGATACGCAGTATTTT.